The 30 T cell receptor beta chains below all came from one sample that was sequenced in a study of cytomegalovirus exposure and HLA in healthy donors. The PCR had 60 Vbeta and 13 Jbeta primers. Clones were read by immunoSEQ multiplex PCR, and TCRdb kept only the in-frame ones, dropping some. The sample yields some 120,000 clones, of which the top ten take up around 2.4%. The sample comprised PBMCs. The receptors originated from a man aged 35-49 years in good health and CMV-seronegative.

This rearrangement joins TRBV25-1 to TRBJ2-3, with 8 bases identical to TRBD1. The trim removed 3 bases at V and 3 bases at J, leaving 11 bases unmatched. The CDR3 is 17 amino acids. CDR1 is MGHDK, CDR2 SYGVNS, per germline. As DNA, the CDR3 is TGTGCCAGCAGTGATTCTGGACAGGGTAGAGGAACAGATACGCAGTATTTT. It yields the protein CASSDSGQGRGTDTQYF.

J is TRBJ1-5 and V is TRBV7-2; unclear D gene. V lost 2 bases and J 2 bases, leaving 13 bases between the germline ends. Per the germline V gene, CDR1 is SGHTA and CDR2 is FQGNSA. CDR3 size: 16 residues. As DNA, the CDR3 is TGTGCCAGCAGCTTATCCGCAAACGGGGGCAATCAGCCCCAGCATTTT. Residues: CASSLSANGGNQPQHF.

The chain is built from TRBV4-2 and TRBJ2-7, with 12 bases matching TRBD2. J lost 6 bases, V lost 2 bases, and 8 bases had no gene match. This CDR3 comprises 16 residues. Germline V lookup: CDR1 LGHNA, CDR2 YNFKEQ. CDR3 sequence (DNA): TGTGCCAGCAGCCAATTAGAGAGACTAGCGGGAGTCGAGCAGTACTTC. It specifies CASSQLERLAGVEQYF.

Details on this clone: Other DNA sequences within the sample encode an identical CDR3. This chain connects TRBV6-1 to TRBJ2-7; 11 nucleotides agree with TRBD1. J was trimmed by 2 bases and V by 6 bases; bases with no gene match: 0. CDR1 is MNHNS and CDR2 is SASEGT in the germline V gene. The CDR3 extends over 13 amino acids. Written as DNA, the CDR3 is TGTGCCAGCAGGGGACAGGGGGCCTACGAGCAGTACTTC. This encodes CASRGQGAYEQYF.

The gene calls are TRBV4-2 and TRBJ1-2; D is uncertain. Trimming removed 4 bases from V and 4 bases from J, with 10 bases in between. Per the germline V gene, CDR1 is LGHNA and CDR2 is YNFKEQ. There are 13 residues in the CDR3. The CDR3 coding sequence is TGTGCCAGCAGCCGATCGACTGTCTATGGCTACACCTTC. This encodes CASSRSTVYGYTF.

J is TRBJ2-1 and V is TRBV7-9; TRBD2 agrees at 14 bases. Per the germline V gene, CDR1 is SEHNR and CDR2 is FQNEAQ (reference sequence). The length of the CDR3 is 16 residues. V lost 7 bases and J lost 6; bases outside the gene matches: 8. The CDR3 here is CASILQGTSGSNEQFF. The CDR3 bases are TGTGCCAGCATTCTCCAGGGGACTAGCGGGAGCAATGAGCAGTTCTTC.

J is TRBJ2-7 and V is TRBV5-4, with D perhaps matching TRBD2 (7 bases). V gave up 4 bases and J gave up 2 bases, with 16 bases separating them. Germline loops: CDR1 SGHNT, CDR2 YYREEE (reference sequence). This CDR3 has 15 amino acids. The CDR3 nucleotides are TGTGCCAGCAGCCGGGGAGGGGGTATCGCCTACGAGCAGTACTTC. This sequence encodes CASSRGGGIAYEQYF.

CDR3 in amino acids: CASSFAGLGYGYTF. For the CDR3, the DNA is TGTGCCAGCAGTTTTGCGGGGTTGGGCTATGGCTACACCTTC. The J gene is TRBJ1-2, the V gene TRBV28; D not resolved. V lost 3 bases to trimming and J lost 4 bases, with 12 bases between them. The CDR3 has 14 amino acids. The germline CDR1 and CDR2 sequences are MDHEN and SYDVKM.

V and J are TRBV7-9 and TRBJ2-7; TRBD1 matches at 9 bases. V lost 5 bases, J lost 9 bases, and 8 bases stayed unmatched. The CDR3 spans 13 residues. Germline V lookup: CDR1 SEHNR, CDR2 FQNEAQ (reference sequence). The chain's CDR3 is CASSRTGEVVQYF. Here the CDR3 DNA reads TGTGCCAGCAGCCGGACAGGGGAAGTTGTGCAGTACTTC.

V and J are TRBV6-5 and TRBJ2-7; TRBD1 matches at 7 bases. CDR1 MNHEY and CDR2 SVGAGI come from the germline V gene. V lost 0 bases to trimming and J lost 4 bases; unmatched junction nucleotides: 6. This CDR3 has 15 residues. CDR3 coding DNA: TGTGCCAGCAGTTACTCGGTAGGGGGCGAATACGAGCAGTACTTC. Protein product: CASSYSVGGEYEQYF.

The chain recombines TRBV9 with TRBJ2-3; D not certain. This CDR3 region has 13 residues. V dropped 3 bases and J dropped 3 bases, with 8 bases sitting between them. The germline V gene has CDR1 SGDLS and CDR2 YYNGEE. CDR3: CASSGGLTDTQYF. CDR3 DNA: TGTGCCAGCAGCGGCGGTTTGACAGATACGCAGTATTTT.

The rearrangement links TRBV7-2 to TRBJ2-5; 8 bases map to TRBD2. There are 13 residues in the CDR3. Unmatched junction bases numbered 3, after V lost 5 bases and J lost 4 bases. Per the germline V gene, CDR1 is SGHTA and CDR2 is FQGNSA. The DNA of the CDR3 is TGTGCCAGCAGCAGCGGGAGTAGAGAGACCCAGTACTTC. The encoded protein is CASSSGSRETQYF. The full variable domain, rest sourced from reference TRBV7-2 and TRBJ2-5, is GAGVSQSPSNKVTEKGKDVELRCDPISGHTALYWYRQSLGQGLEFLIYFQGNSAPDKSGLPSDRFSAERTGGSVSTLTIQRTQQEDSAVYLCASSSGSRETQYFGPGTRLLVL.

V and J are TRBV19 and TRBJ2-4; 7 nucleotides line up with TRBD2. The CDR3 is 14 amino acids. V dropped 5 bases and J dropped 7; count of bases not matched to a gene: 8. Germline V gene lookup returns CDR1 LNHDA and CDR2 SQIVND (reference sequence). The CDR3 coding sequence is TGTGCCAGTAGTCTGGCCGGGAGGTCGAACATTCAGTACTTC. Translated: CASSLAGRSNIQYF.

This chain connects TRBV5-1 to TRBJ2-5; D possibly corresponds to TRBD1 (6 bases). The CDR3 has 14 amino acids. With 0 bases removed from V and 5 bases from J, the gap between germline ends came to 11 bases. Per germline, CDR1 SGHRS and CDR2 YFSETQ. CDR3 DNA sequence: TGCGCCAGCAGCTTGGTACAGGGATCGGAGACCCAGTACTTC. It is translated as CASSLVQGSETQYF.

The chain's CDR3 is CASSPYPLAGVTDTQYF. CDR3 DNA: TGTGCCAGCAGCCCTTACCCACTAGCGGGAGTCACAGATACGCAGTATTTT. The rearrangement joins TRBV7-2 to TRBJ2-3, with 11 positions matching TRBD2. Germline CDR1 reads SGHTA; CDR2 reads FQGNSA. Germline trimming cut 5 bases from V and 2 bases from J; bases unmatched to any gene: 9. The CDR3 is made up of 17 amino acids.

The chain couples TRBV7-2 to TRBJ2-7, with 9 positions matching TRBD1. The CDR3 is made up of 14 amino acids. CDR1 SGHTA and CDR2 FQGNSA come from the germline V gene. Germline trimming cut 3 bases from V and 1 base from J; bases unmatched to any gene: 1. In nucleotides, the CDR3 is TGTGCCAGCAGCTTCGGGACAGGGTCCTACGAGCAGTACTTC. The encoded protein is CASSFGTGSYEQYF.

The chain employs TRBV6-5 and TRBJ2-7; D remains ambiguous. Trimming removed 4 bases from V and 5 bases from J, with 6 bases in between. From germline, CDR1 is MNHEY and CDR2 SVGAGI. CDR3 length equals 11 residues. Here the CDR3 reads CASSSGHEQYF. The CDR3 region has the DNA TGTGCCAGCAGTTCGGGTCACGAGCAGTACTTC.

On this clone: The same CDR3 is also encoded by other DNA sequences in this sample. This chain links TRBV15 with TRBJ1-3; 9 positions match TRBD1. Germline assignment: CDR1 LNHNV and CDR2 YYDKDF (reference sequence). The CDR3 is 17 residues long. V lost 0 bases, J lost 1 base, and 4 bases stayed unmatched. CDR3 DNA sequence: TGTGCCACCAGCAGAGATAGGGGACAGGGTTCTGGAAACACCATATATTTT. This gives the protein CATSRDRGQGSGNTIYF.

Comments on this clone: Its ends do not fully match the called genes, so a read error is possible. The V and J genes are TRBV5-1 and TRBJ1-2; 10 positions match TRBD1. The CDR3 length is 11 residues. The germline gives CDR1 SGHRS, CDR2 YFSETQ. The CDR3 reads CASSATGGWSF. The DNA for the CDR3 is TGCGCCAGCAGCGCGACAGGGGGCTGGTCCTTC.

V gene TRBV28 combines with J gene TRBJ1-3; 9 nucleotides agree with TRBD1. The CDR3 sequence is 17 residues long. The ends lost 6 bases at V and 2 bases at J; junction bases unmatched: 11. Per germline, CDR1 MDHEN and CDR2 SYDVKM. The DNA of the CDR3 is TGTGCCAGCAGACCTCATTCACAGGGGGCGCCTGGAAACACCATATATTTT. It translates to CASRPHSQGAPGNTIYF. The entire variable domain, with the rest obtained from reference TRBV28 and TRBJ1-3, is as follows: DVKVTQSSRYLVKRTGEKVFLECVQDMDHENMFWYRQDPGLGLRLIYFSYDVKMKEKGDIPEGYSVSREKKERFSLILESASTNQTSMYLCASRPHSQGAPGNTIYFGEGSWLTVV.

The chain has TRBV4-1 and TRBJ2-1; 11 bases are shared with TRBD2. CDR1 is MGHRA, CDR2 YSYEKL, per germline. The V segment lost 5 bases and the J segment 0 bases; nucleotides outside the gene matches: 12. CDR3 length: 19 residues. For the CDR3, the DNA is TGCGCCAGCAGCACTCCGGGGACTAGCGGCCCTAGCTCCTACAATGAGCAGTTCTTC. Amino acid sequence: CASSTPGTSGPSSYNEQFF.

The V and J genes are TRBV7-2 and TRBJ2-7; 10 bases fit TRBD1. Germline V lookup: CDR1 SGHTA, CDR2 FQGNSA. Losses at the gene ends were 4 bases for V and 4 bases for J; bases not matched to a gene: 10. CDR3 size: 16 residues. The CDR3 reads CASSWDRDRGKYEQYF. The CDR3 region has the DNA TGTGCCAGCAGCTGGGACCGGGACAGGGGCAAGTACGAGCAGTACTTC.

The gene calls are TRBV25-1 and TRBJ1-2; D not resolved. Trimming left V 5 bases short and J 3 bases short, with 10 bases between. Germline V gives CDR1 MGHDK, CDR2 SYGVNS. CDR3 length equals 13 residues. The CDR3 nucleotides are TGTGCCAGCAGTTTGACGGACTACTATGGCTACACCTTC. It is translated as CASSLTDYYGYTF.

The J gene is TRBJ2-3, the V gene TRBV11-3; D remains ambiguous. Trimming removed 5 bases at V and 0 bases at J, with 6 bases between. The CDR3 loop spans 13 amino acids. The germline gives CDR1 SGHNT, CDR2 YENEEA. CDR3: CASSPESTDTQYF. The CDR3 region has the DNA TGTGCCAGCAGCCCCGAGAGCACAGATACGCAGTATTTT. The variable domain in full, with the rest retrieved from reference TRBV11-3 and TRBJ2-3, is EAGVVQSPRYKIIEKKQPVAFWCNPISGHNTLYWYLQNLGQGPELLIRYENEEAVDDSQLPKDRFSAERLKGVDSTLKIQPAELGDSAVYLCASSPESTDTQYFGPGTRLTVL.

V and J are TRBV6-6 and TRBJ2-7; tentative D call: TRBD1 (6 bases). V lost 5 bases to trimming and J lost 3 bases, with 11 bases between them. CDR1 and CDR2 from the germline V gene are MNHNY and SVGAGI (reference sequence). This CDR3 region has 13 residues. CDR3 in DNA: TGTGCCAGCAGTCTTCTAGGGGGCTACGAGCAGTACTTC. The encoded protein is CASSLLGGYEQYF.

The genes are TRBV29-1 and TRBJ1-1; TRBD1 agrees at 7 bases. The V segment lost 4 bases and the J segment 3 bases; nucleotides outside the gene matches: 8. The CDR3 is 14 amino acids. Germline loops: CDR1 SQVTM, CDR2 ANQGSEA. The DNA for the CDR3 is TGCAGCGTTGTTGAGGGGGCATCGGACACTGAAGCTTTCTTT. Its translation: CSVVEGASDTEAFF.

This chain joins TRBV4-1 and TRBJ2-4; possible D gene TRBD2, 5 bases. Germline values: CDR1 MGHRA, CDR2 YSYEKL. The CDR3 loop spans 14 amino acids. Between the trimmed V and J ends, which lost 0 bases and 7 bases, there was a span of 10 bases. CDR3 amino acids: CASSQDRGRNIQYF. DNA of the CDR3: TGCGCCAGCAGCCAAGATCGGGGTCGGAACATTCAGTACTTC.

This rearrangement joins TRBV30 to TRBJ2-3; a possible D gene is TRBD2 (5 bases). This CDR3 comprises 14 residues. Germline loops: CDR1 GTSNPN, CDR2 SVGIG (reference sequence). V was pared by 3 bases and J by 3 bases, with 13 bases between. In DNA form, the CDR3 reads TGTGCCTGGAGGATAAGCGGAGCGACAGATACGCAGTATTTT. It specifies CAWRISGATDTQYF.

This chain uses TRBV5-1 with TRBJ1-1, with a weak D call TRBD1 (6 bases). Trimming took off 3 bases at V and 0 bases at J, with 18 bases between the two ends. The CDR3 covers 17 residues. The germline CDR1 and CDR2 sequences are SGHRS and YFSETQ. This chain's CDR3 is CASSSAPTGTLNTEAFF. DNA of the CDR3: TGCGCCAGCAGCTCAGCACCTACCGGGACATTGAACACTGAAGCTTTCTTT.

The CDR3 region is CASSPQGALNYGYTF. CDR3 bases: TGTGCCAGCAGCCCCCAGGGGGCACTTAACTATGGCTACACCTTC. The chain has TRBV9 and TRBJ1-2, with 8 bases aligning to TRBD1. The germline V gene encodes CDR1 SGDLS and CDR2 YYNGEE. This CDR3 region has 15 residues. Losses at the gene ends were 4 bases for V and 1 base for J; bases not matched to a gene: 6.